This T cell receptor beta chain is from a study of OX40 agonist ivuxolimab in advanced cancers. Concerning the study at large: Ivuxolimab was an agonistic, fully human IgG2 monoclonal antibody directed against OX40 (CD134), a costimulatory receptor. Intravenous ivuxolimab was administered to patients every 2 weeks at six dose levels: 0.01, 0.1, 0.3, 1.5, 3 and 10 mg/kg. Of the roughly 52 dose-escalation patients, hepatocellular carcinoma was present in around 20, melanoma in around 15, renal cell carcinoma in 9 and head and neck cancer in 9. In the dose-escalation cohort, approximately 82% of patients were male, and the mean age was approximately 64 years, with a range of roughly 23 to 85. Patients were allowed to have had prior anti-PD-1, anti-PD-L1 or anti-CTLA-4 therapy, and 30% to 40% of the dose-escalation patients had previously received checkpoint inhibitors. Partial responses occurred in three dose-escalation patients, of whom one had hepatocellular carcinoma and two had cutaneous melanoma. The point of sequencing TCRbeta in the periphery was to test whether ivuxolimab changed TCR sequence diversity and drove clonal T-cell expansion. The paper covers the monotherapy dose-escalation part of the phase I ivuxolimab trial, which included N of about 50 patients.

For sequencing of the TCRbeta CDR3 region, genomic DNA was extracted from the sorted cells. TCRbeta CDR3 regions were sequenced using the immunoSEQ Assay. TCRdb obtained this table from immuneACCESS and retained in-frame rearrangements with V and J assigned. These tables miss some clones; where compared with another copy, unresolved V genes account for less than half of the shortfall, and the remainder is unexplained. For this sample there are tens of thousands of clones; 75% to 90% appear just once. The ten largest clonotypes hold approximately 35% of the sample. The trial excluded patients who had a history of autoimmune disease or who were on systemic immunosuppression. Peripheral blood for TCR sequencing was collected from all dose cohorts at baseline, on cycle 4 day 1, and on cycle 7 day 1. Samples were obtained from an open-label, multicenter, first-in-human phase I dose-escalation trial of ivuxolimab. Adults with locally advanced or metastatic melanoma, renal cell, hepatocellular, or head and neck squamous cell carcinoma were enrolled in the trial. CD4+ and CD8+ T cells were sorted separately from peripheral blood before TCR sequencing.

This clone was recorded only once. Its antigen remains unidentified. Base qualities are not provided; no much larger clone lies one nucleotide away. Findings and caveats that apply to the study as a whole: In the 0.1-3.0 mg/kg groups, partial responders had among the lowest normalized peripheral clonal expansion, particularly in CD8+ T cells. Antigen specificity was not determined for the clonally expanded peripheral T cells. At doses of 0.1 to 3.0 mg/kg, clonal expansion of both CD4+ and CD8+ T cells in blood was seen between baseline and week 6. Low levels of normalized T-cell clonal expansion were also seen in some patients who did not respond. After ivuxolimab, more expanded clones were found on average in CD8+ T cells than in CD4+ T cells.

The germline V gene yields SGHRS for CDR1 and YFSETQ for CDR2. V is trimmed back by 4 bases and J by 9 bases, and the junction contains 15 bases that no gene match accounts for. The CDR3 holds 15 amino acids from the cysteine to the phenylalanine. Solely the CDR3 DNA is kept, with 45 bases framed from the first base. Rearrangement joined TRBV5-1 to TRBJ2-7; 8 bases in the middle match TRBD2. This specimen was CD4+ or CD8+ T cells sorted from blood, taken in a trial of the OX40 agonist ivuxolimab. The source is an adult with an advanced solid tumor such as melanoma, head and neck, liver or kidney cancer. The CDR3 reads as follows: CASSPRKRELIGQYF. The DNA sequence is as follows: TGCGCCAGCAGCCCACGCAAGCGGGAGCTTATAGGGCAGTACTTC.